A single sample is the source of the 2 T cell receptor beta chains below, sequenced in a study of blood T cell repertoires in COVID-19. Using immunoSEQ multiplex PCR, the repertoire was profiled, and TCRdb retains in-frame clones only, with some absent. The sample shows 140,000 to 150,000 clones, approximately 88% of them seen only once. Input material: peripheral blood. The receptors were gathered from a woman in her forties or fifties with acute or convalescent COVID-19.

This clone was recorded once. The gene calls are TRBV7-6 and TRBJ2-3; 8 nucleotides line up with TRBD1. The CDR3 is 16 residues long. CDR1 and CDR2 (germline): SGHVS, FNYEAQ. The V and J ends lost 2 bases and 4 bases, in that order; junction bases with no gene match: 8. CDR3 region: CASSLILQGAADTQYF. In DNA, the CDR3 is TGTGCCAGCAGCTTAATTCTCCAGGGGGCTGCAGATACGCAGTATTTT.

The chain carries TRBV6-1 and TRBJ2-2, with 7 bases aligning to TRBD1. CDR1 and CDR2 (germline): MNHNS, SASEGT. This CDR3 has 16 residues. The V and J ends lost 3 bases and 4 bases, in that order; junction bases with no gene match: 8. CDR3 amino acids: CASSERQGISTGELFF. The DNA for the CDR3 is TGTGCCAGCAGTGAGCGACAGGGAATTTCCACCGGGGAGCTGTTTTTT.